The rows below give T cell receptor beta chains drawn from one sample of a study of blood T cell repertoires in COVID-19. TCRdb keeps only in-frame clones here, not all; method: immunoSEQ multiplex PCR. Of approximately 190,000 clones detected, under 90% appear once; the ten largest clones hold under 15%. Material for sequencing was peripheral blood. The receptors were sampled from a young man with active or convalescent COVID-19. CDR3s include the opening cysteine and the closing phenylalanine or tryptophan. The order of the fields is CDR3 length, D gene, V gene, clone size, J gene, CDR3 protein, CDR3 DNA. The D gene is left open where the match is weak. Only some rows state a clone size, as once, few, many or a class for expanded clones.

>20|TRBD1|TRBV18|.|TRBJ1-1
CASSPPRGQGNVGSDTEAFF
TGTGCCAGCTCACCACCGAGGGGACAGGGTAACGTCGGATCAGACACTGAAGCTTTCTTT
>13|.|TRBV7-2|.|TRBJ2-7
CASSLAFVGEQYF
TGTGCCAGCAGCTTAGCCTTCGTCGGCGAGCAGTACTTC
>14|.|TRBV7-8|.|TRBJ1-1
CASSPYTGITEAFF
TGTGCCAGCAGCCCCTACACCGGGATCACTGAAGCTTTCTTT
>14|.|TRBV30|.|TRBJ1-6
CAWSVGVLGSPLHF
TGTGCCTGGAGTGTCGGGGTTCTCGGTTCACCCCTCCACTTT
>14|.|TRBV28|.|TRBJ1-1
CASSLYTENTEAFF
TGTGCCAGCAGTTTATACACAGAGAACACTGAAGCTTTCTTT
>15|TRBD1|TRBV24-1|.|TRBJ1-2
CATSDSGTGVYGYTF
TGTGCCACCAGTGATTCGGGGACAGGCGTCTATGGCTACACCTTC
>14|.|TRBV7-6|.|TRBJ2-5
CASSRRDFQETQYF
TGTGCCAGCAGCCGGCGGGACTTCCAAGAGACCCAGTACTTC
>18|TRBD2|TRBV6-2/TRBV6-3|.|TRBJ2-7
CASSYSLLASGSSYEQYF
TGTGCCAGCAGTTACTCTCTTTTGGCTAGCGGGAGTTCCTACGAGCAGTACTTC
>16|TRBD1|TRBV25-1|.|TRBJ1-1
CASSESGRGRGTEAFF
TGTGCCAGCAGTGAATCGGGCAGGGGGAGAGGGACTGAAGCTTTCTTT
>15|.|TRBV11-3|.|TRBJ1-1
CASSLGLGFNTEAFF
TGTGCCAGCAGCTTAGGACTGGGTTTCAACACTGAAGCTTTCTTT
>14|TRBD1|TRBV29-1|.|TRBJ1-2
CSVGSAQGANGYTF
TGCAGCGTTGGCAGTGCACAGGGGGCGAATGGCTACACCTTC
>17|.|TRBV3-1/TRBV3-2|.|TRBJ2-3
CASSQDSGRGSTDTQYF
TGTGCCAGCAGCCAAGATTCCGGCAGGGGTAGCACAGATACGCAGTATTTT
>17|TRBD2|TRBV9|.|TRBJ2-3
CASSVALASGTTDTQYF
TGTGCCAGCAGCGTAGCTCTGGCTAGCGGGACCACAGATACGCAGTATTTT
>13|TRBD1|TRBV3-1/TRBV3-2|.|TRBJ1-6
CASSQSGGSPLHF
TGTGCCAGCAGCCAATCAGGGGGTTCACCCCTCCACTTT
>13|TRBD2|TRBV10-3|.|TRBJ2-7
CATKGTSGDEQYF
TGTGCCACGAAAGGGACTAGCGGAGACGAGCAGTACTTC
>14|.|TRBV9|few|TRBJ1-1
CASSATTLNTEAFF
TGTGCCAGCAGCGCCACTACATTGAACACTGAAGCTTTCTTT
>13|.|TRBV30|.|TRBJ1-6
CAWRTGYNSPLHF
TGTGCCTGGAGAACAGGGTACAATTCACCCCTCCACTTT
>16|TRBD2|TRBV25-1|.|TRBJ2-5
CASSYGSGRAGETQYF
TGTGCCAGCAGTTATGGTAGCGGGAGGGCGGGAGAGACCCAGTACTTC
>15|.|TRBV5-6|few|TRBJ2-5
CASSVQGLAQETQYF
TGTGCCAGCAGCGTGCAGGGGTTGGCGCAAGAGACCCAGTACTTC
>17|TRBD2|TRBV25-1|.|TRBJ2-3
CASSELGAGGRTDTQYF
TGTGCCAGCAGTGAATTGGGAGCGGGGGGCCGCACAGATACGCAGTATTTT
>17|TRBD2|TRBV27|once|TRBJ2-3
CASSSPLAGRFADTQYF
TGTGCCAGCAGTTCCCCCCTAGCGGGCCGGTTTGCAGATACGCAGTATTTT
>13|.|TRBV3-1/TRBV3-2|.|TRBJ1-1
CASSQDRVVWTFF
TGTGCCAGCAGCCAAGACAGGGTGGTCTGGACTTTCTTT
>16|.|TRBV5-4|.|TRBJ2-3
CASSSGGRSSTDTQYF
TGTGCCAGCAGCTCGGGGGGCAGATCTAGCACAGATACGCAGTATTTT
>16|TRBD2|TRBV10-3|.|TRBJ2-3
CAISDGSGRVPDTQYF
TGTGCCATCAGTGACGGAAGCGGGAGGGTACCAGATACGCAGTATTTT
>13|TRBD1|TRBV11-2|.|TRBJ1-2
CASSSTGAYGYTF
TGTGCCAGCAGTTCTACAGGGGCGTATGGCTACACCTTC
>14|.|TRBV27|.|TRBJ2-2
CASTVGGQAGELFF
TGTGCCAGCACTGTGGGGGGTCAAGCCGGGGAGCTGTTTTTT
>14|.|TRBV5-1|.|TRBJ1-2
CASSLDSTNYGYTF
TGCGCCAGCAGCTTGGACAGTACTAACTATGGCTACACCTTC
>14|.|TRBV3-1/TRBV3-2|.|TRBJ1-2
CASSQDRGLEGYTF
TGTGCCAGCAGCCAAGATCGCGGCCTCGAGGGCTACACCTTC
>15|TRBD1|TRBV5-6|.|TRBJ1-5
CASSFGQGVHQPQHF
TGTGCCAGCAGCTTCGGTCAGGGGGTTCATCAGCCCCAGCATTTT
>15|.|TRBV27|.|TRBJ2-5
CASSIASSFQETQYF
TGTGCCAGCAGTATAGCCAGCTCCTTCCAAGAGACCCAGTACTTC
>14|TRBD1|TRBV18|.|TRBJ1-4
CASSLQGAEEKLFF
TGTGCCAGCTCACTACAGGGGGCGGAGGAAAAACTGTTTTTT
>15|TRBD1|TRBV19|.|TRBJ1-1
CASRTGRPMNTEAFF
TGTGCCAGTAGGACAGGGCGACCGATGAACACTGAAGCTTTCTTT
>16|TRBD1|TRBV7-9|.|TRBJ2-5
CASRYGRTGYQETQYF
TGTGCCAGCAGATACGGCCGGACAGGTTACCAAGAGACCCAGTACTTC
>16|TRBD2|TRBV20-1|.|TRBJ2-1
CSASGALAGKDNEQFF
TGCAGTGCTAGTGGGGCTCTAGCGGGGAAGGACAATGAGCAGTTCTTC
>15|TRBD1|TRBV28|.|TRBJ1-5
CASSPADRGNQPQHF
TGTGCCAGCAGTCCCGCGGACAGGGGCAATCAGCCCCAGCATTTT
>16|TRBD1|TRBV7-8|.|TRBJ2-3
CASSLSGTEGTDTQYF
TGTGCCAGCAGCCTGTCCGGGACAGAGGGGACAGATACGCAGTATTTT
>16|.|TRBV4-1|.|TRBJ2-2
CASSQLRTENTGELFF
TGCGCCAGCAGCCAATTGCGGACAGAGAACACCGGGGAGCTGTTTTTT
>14|.|TRBV7-2|.|TRBJ2-7
CASSLDVTNYEQYF
TGTGCCAGCAGCTTAGACGTCACAAACTACGAGCAGTACTTC
>14|TRBD1|TRBV4-1|.|TRBJ1-2
CASSPSDRDSGYTF
TGCGCCAGCAGCCCGTCCGACAGGGACTCTGGCTACACCTTC
>15|TRBD2|TRBV7-6|.|TRBJ2-3
CASSPSGGATDTQYF
TGTGCCAGCAGCCCTTCGGGGGGGGCCACAGATACGCAGTATTTT
>15|.|TRBV28|.|TRBJ1-1
CASSSPGETRTEAFF
TGTGCCAGCAGTTCCCCGGGAGAGACCCGCACTGAAGCTTTCTTT
>15|TRBD1|TRBV28|.|TRBJ2-1
CASTPWGQVYNEQFF
TGTGCCAGCACCCCGTGGGGACAGGTCTACAATGAGCAGTTCTTC
>17|TRBD2|TRBV3-1/TRBV3-2|.|TRBJ2-3
CASSQDRSGGTTDTQYF
TGTGCCAGCAGCCAAGATCGGAGCGGGGGCACCACAGATACGCAGTATTTT
>17|TRBD2|TRBV3-1/TRBV3-2|.|TRBJ2-1
CASSLGSGGKVQVEQFF
TGTGCCAGCAGCCTTGGTAGCGGGGGCAAGGTTCAGGTGGAGCAGTTCTTC
>16|.|TRBV10-3|.|TRBJ2-7
CAINQGPVGVTGEQYF
TGTGCCATCAATCAAGGCCCGGTGGGAGTTACGGGCGAGCAGTACTTC
>12|.|TRBV28|.|TRBJ1-2
CASSLTRYGYTF
TGTGCCAGCAGCCTCACGAGGTATGGCTACACCTTC
>15|.|TRBV18|.|TRBJ1-6
CASSPRREENSPLHF
TGTGCCAGCTCACCGCGCAGGGAAGAAAATTCACCCCTCCACTTT
>15|TRBD2|TRBV19|.|TRBJ2-5
CASSIAASGGETQYF
TGTGCCAGTAGTATAGCGGCTAGCGGGGGAGAGACCCAGTACTTC
>15|TRBD1|TRBV6-5|.|TRBJ2-7
CASTSGTGNSGEQYF
TGTGCCAGCACAAGCGGGACAGGGAACTCGGGCGAGCAGTACTTC
>15|.|TRBV6-5|.|TRBJ1-1
CASSYSGRAVVQAFF
TGTGCCAGCAGTTACTCTGGCAGGGCGGTCGTGCAGGCTTTCTTT
>15|TRBD1|TRBV5-4|.|TRBJ2-1
CASSPPGQGAHEQFF
TGTGCCAGCAGCCCCCCGGGACAGGGGGCCCATGAGCAGTTCTTC
>16|.|TRBV21-1|.|TRBJ2-7
CASSLRAGQGPYEQYF
TGTGCCAGCAGCTTACGGGCCGGACAGGGGCCCTACGAGCAGTACTTC
>17|.|TRBV21-1|few|TRBJ1-6
CASSKLTGGWDNSPLHF
TGTGCCAGCAGCAAATTGACAGGGGGGTGGGATAATTCACCCCTCCACTTT
>15|TRBD1|TRBV18|.|TRBJ1-3
CASSPGTDSGNTIYF
TGTGCCAGCTCACCGGGGACAGACTCTGGAAACACCATATATTTT
>15|.|TRBV10-1|.|TRBJ1-1
CASTGDRSEDTEAFF
TGCGCCAGCACGGGGGATCGATCGGAGGACACTGAAGCTTTCTTT
>13|.|TRBV5-4|once|TRBJ2-1
CASSLEPADEQFF
TGTGCCAGCAGCTTGGAACCCGCGGATGAGCAGTTCTTC